These 21 T cell receptor beta chains share one sample of origin, sequenced in a study of T cells in Graves' hyperthyroidism and ophthalmopathy. RNA transcripts gave rise to amplified TCR beta CDR3 regions. The primer set for the first-round RT-PCR of the TCR CDR3 was HTBI. MiXCR, run by TCRdb on the multiplex PCR reads, gives a single entry per CDR3 protein. In the table there are approximately 430,000 distinct CDR3 sequences, approximately 14% of which are singletons. Sequenced input: blood. The receptors derive from a woman aged 18-35 years with Graves' hyperthyroidism.

This sequence joins TRBV28 and TRBJ1-4, with D maybe TRBD1 (6 bases). From germline, CDR1 is MDHEN and CDR2 SYDVKM. V lost 3 bases and J 6 bases, leaving 14 bases between the germline ends. The CDR3 length is 15 residues. CDR3 loop: CASSFLRDTDEKLFF. The CDR3 DNA follows: TGTGCCAGCAGTTTCCTCCGGGACACCGATGAAAAACTGTTTTTT.

This clonotype was counted many times. The chain is built from TRBV4-2 and TRBJ2-7; the match to TRBD2 covers 11 bases. The CDR3 runs to 15 residues. With V trimmed by 6 bases and J by 4 bases, 8 bases remained unmatched. The V gene's germline CDR1 is LGHNA and CDR2 YNFKEQ. CDR3 sequence (DNA): TGTGCCAGCAGGTCCAAGATAGCGGGAGGGTACGAGCAGTACTTC. The encoded protein is CASRSKIAGGYEQYF.

Many counts were recorded for this clonotype. The chain employs TRBV6-6 and TRBJ2-3; D is undetermined. Germline V gene data show CDR1 as MNHNY and CDR2 as SVGAGI (reference sequence). V dropped 2 bases and J dropped 6 bases, with 9 bases sitting between them. CDR3 length: 13 amino acids. The CDR3: CASSYDPLDTQYF. In nucleotides, the CDR3 is TGTGCCAGCAGTTACGATCCGCTGGATACGCAGTATTTT.

This clonotype was detected only a few times. A read error may explain this, as a much larger clone is one base away. This chain links TRBV27 with TRBJ2-2; 13 nucleotides match TRBD2. V shed 8 bases and J 9 bases; nucleotides not matched to a gene: 9. The CDR3 has 15 residues. Looked up from germline, CDR1 is MNHEY and CDR2 is SMNVEV (reference sequence). The CDR3 DNA is TGTGCCAGCCGAGGACTAGCGGGAGTCGCCAGGGAGCTGTTTTTT. Translating gives CASRGLAGVARELFF.

Remarks on this clonotype: This CDR3 fails to terminate in the conserved phenylalanine or tryptophan, so it likely reflects a read error. This chain uses TRBV20-1 with TRBJ1-2, with a tentative D call TRBD1 (5 bases). CDR3 length: 16 residues. Looked up from germline, CDR1 is DFQATT and CDR2 is SNEGSKA (reference sequence). Trimming removed 5 bases at V and 0 bases at J, with 19 bases between. The DNA for the CDR3 is TGCAGTGCTCCAATCGCACTCCGGGGCCCTAACTATGGCTACACCCTC. Its protein is CSAPIALRGPNYGYTL.

J is TRBJ2-7 and V is TRBV10-3, with D unresolved. There are 14 residues in the CDR3. Trimming stripped 10 bases from V and 3 bases from J, with 19 bases between. The germline CDR1 and CDR2 sequences are ENHRY and SYGVKD. CDR3 loop: CASSLNPLDYEQYF. CDR3 coding DNA: TGTGCCAGCAGCTTAAACCCCCTAGACTACGAGCAGTACTTC.

This clonotype was counted many times. The chain recombines TRBV10-3 with TRBJ1-2; D is perhaps TRBD1 (6 bases). The CDR3 has 13 residues. The V gene lost 10 bases and the J gene lost 6 bases, with 18 bases spanning the gap. CDR1 and CDR2 from the germline V gene are ENHRY and SYGVKD. CDR3 DNA: TGTGCCACCCGGGGGGGCTTCCCGGATGGCTACACCTTC. This gives the protein CATRGGFPDGYTF.

The sample holds a few counts of this clonotype. This chain joins TRBV9 and TRBJ2-3; tentative D call: TRBD2 (6 bases). The CDR3 contains 15 residues. Trimming cost V 6 bases and J 2 bases, with 16 bases left between them. Germline V gives CDR1 SGDLS, CDR2 YYNGEE. The CDR3 spells CASKASVAPTDTQYF. The DNA for the CDR3 is TGTGCCAGCAAAGCTAGCGTGGCCCCCACAGATACGCAGTATTTT. Complete variable domain (other parts from reference TRBV9 and TRBJ2-3): DSGVTQTPKHLITATGQRVTLRCSPRSGDLSVYWYQQSLDQGLQFLIQYYNGEERAKGNILERFSAQQFPDLHSELNLSSLELGDSALYFCASKASVAPTDTQYFGPGTRLTVL.

This clonotype appeared many times. The gene calls are TRBV20-1 and TRBJ2-1, with TRBD2 matching over 8 bases. The germline gives CDR1 DFQATT, CDR2 SNEGSKA (reference sequence). The CDR3 has 15 amino acids. The junction had 14 bases not matched to a gene; V was cut back by 3 bases and J by 10 bases. The CDR3: CSARDPAGVSSEQFF. The CDR3 nucleotides read TGCAGTGCTAGGGACCCAGCGGGAGTATCTTCCGAGCAGTTCTTC.

The V and J genes are TRBV5-1 and TRBJ1-4; 7 bases are shared with TRBD1. Germline V gives CDR1 SGHRS, CDR2 YFSETQ. V gave up 4 bases and J gave up 5 bases; unmatched junction bases: 2. This CDR3 has 13 residues. In nucleotides, the CDR3 is TGCGCCAGCAGCCAGGGACAGAATGAAAAACTGTTTTTT. This translates into CASSQGQNEKLFF.

This clonotype appeared many times. This sequence joins TRBV12-3 or TRBV12-4 and TRBJ2-7, with TRBD1 identical over 9 bases. After removal of 8 bases from V and 6 bases from J, the junction contained 14 bases not matched to a gene. The CDR3 loop spans 15 amino acids. The CDR3 DNA follows: TGTGCCAGCTCCAAGAGGGGGACAGGGCCCTCCGAGCAGTACTTC. Translating gives CASSKRGTGPSEQYF.

This clonotype was seen ten or more times. J is TRBJ2-3 and V is TRBV19, with 7 bases that match TRBD2. V shed 1 base and J 4 bases; nucleotides not matched to a gene: 5. Germline CDR1 reads LNHDA; CDR2 reads SQIVND (reference sequence). The CDR3 is 15 amino acids. The CDR3 DNA follows: TGTGCCAGTAGTATAGGGGCGGGAGCTCCAGATACGCAGTATTTT. Its protein is CASSIGAGAPDTQYF.

Only a few counts were recorded for this clonotype. The genes are TRBV7-6 and TRBJ1-4; no definite D call. V lost 2 bases and J 4 bases, leaving 11 bases between the germline ends. The CDR3 spans 15 residues. Germline-derived CDR1 and CDR2 are SGHVS and FNYEAQ. CDR3: CASSLLQNNNEKLFF. In nucleotides, the CDR3 is TGTGCCAGCAGCTTACTACAGAACAATAATGAAAAACTGTTTTTT.

This clonotype turned up a few times. A much larger clone lies one base from this, so it may be a read error. The J gene is TRBJ2-7, the V gene TRBV7-2; 9 bases are shared with TRBD1. The CDR3 contains 16 residues. The germline V gene encodes CDR1 SGHTA and CDR2 FQGNSA. In nucleotides, the CDR3 is TGTGTCAGCAGCTTAGGGGGCGGGACAGGGAGGTACGAGCAGTACTTC. Its translation is CVSSLGGGTGRYEQYF.

J is TRBJ2-1 and V is TRBV2; 14 bases are a match to TRBD2. Germline assignment: CDR1 SNHLY and CDR2 FYNNEI. The CDR3 totals 19 residues. CDR3 DNA sequence: TGTGCAGGCAGGTCCGGGACTAGCGGGAGAAGGATATGGGAATATGAGCAGTTCTTC. Amino acid sequence: CAGRSGTSGRRIWEYEQFF. Full variable domain (remainder filled in from reference TRBV2 and TRBJ2-1): EPEVTQTPSHQVTQMGQEVILRCVPISNHLYFYWYRQILGQKVEFLVSFYNNEISEKSEIFDDQFSVERPDGSNFTLKIRSTKLEDSAMYFCAGRSGTSGRRIWEYEQFFGPGTRLTVL.

This clonotype was picked up many times. The J gene is TRBJ2-7, the V gene TRBV11-2, with 7 bases fitting TRBD1. The CDR3 is 15 residues long. V was clipped by 2 bases and J by 3 bases; unmatched bases: 7. Germline CDR1 and CDR2: SGHAT and FQNNGV. The DNA of the CDR3 is TGTGCCAGCAGCTTACGGTTAGGGACAGACTACGAGCAGTACTTC. Its translation: CASSLRLGTDYEQYF.

There are many counts of this clonotype. This chain joins TRBV12-3 or TRBV12-4 and TRBJ2-5, with a tentative D call TRBD2 (6 bases). The CDR3 is made up of 15 amino acids. V was trimmed by 3 bases and J by 5 bases, leaving 16 bases between them. CDR3 nucleotides: TGTGCCAGCAGTTTGGGAGGTAGGAAGAGGGAGACCCAGTACTTC. It encodes CASSLGGRKRETQYF.

The table lists this clonotype with many counts. V and J are TRBV3-1 and TRBJ2-3, with 7 bases aligning to TRBD1. CDR1 is LGHDT and CDR2 is YNNKEL in the germline V gene (reference sequence). The trim removed 1 base at V and 6 bases at J, leaving 7 bases unmatched. The CDR3 extends over 15 amino acids. The CDR3 DNA is TGTGCCAGCAGCCAAGGAGGCGCCAGGGGGGATACGCAGTATTTT. This sequence encodes CASSQGGARGDTQYF.

This clonotype appeared many times. The chain couples TRBV6-1 to TRBJ2-7; D remains unclear. V was trimmed by 6 bases and J by 2 bases, leaving 11 bases between them. The CDR3 length is 13 residues. Germline V gene data show CDR1 as MNHNS and CDR2 as SASEGT. The chain's CDR3 is CASRSVRTYEQYF. CDR3 nucleotide sequence: TGTGCCAGCAGATCGGTCAGAACCTACGAGCAGTACTTC.

This clonotype was observed at least ten times. V usage is TRBV30 and J usage is TRBJ2-7; D is uncertain. CDR1 is GTSNPN and CDR2 is SVGIG in the germline V gene (reference sequence). V dropped 0 bases and J dropped 2 bases, with 14 bases sitting between them. The length of the CDR3 is 15 residues. The CDR3 loop reads CAWSVGHSYTYEQYF. The CDR3 nucleotides are TGTGCCTGGAGTGTCGGGCACTCGTACACCTACGAGCAGTACTTC. Supplemented by reference TRBV30 and TRBJ2-7, the full variable domain reads SQTIHQWPATLVQPVGSPLSLECTVEGTSNPNLYWYRQAAGRGLQLLFYSVGIGQISSEVPQNLSASRPQDRQFILSSKKLLLSDSGFYLCAWSVGHSYTYEQYFGPGTRLTVT.

This clonotype has a count of ten or more. The chain links TRBV20-1 to TRBJ2-3; a weak D match, TRBD2 (5 bases). Germline-derived CDR1 and CDR2 are DFQATT and SNEGSKA (reference sequence). The CDR3 has 16 residues. Trimming removed 4 bases at V and 0 bases at J, with 17 bases between. CDR3 region: CSAKRRVGFSTDTQYF. CDR3 DNA sequence: TGCAGTGCTAAGCGGCGGGTTGGTTTTAGCACAGATACGCAGTATTTT.